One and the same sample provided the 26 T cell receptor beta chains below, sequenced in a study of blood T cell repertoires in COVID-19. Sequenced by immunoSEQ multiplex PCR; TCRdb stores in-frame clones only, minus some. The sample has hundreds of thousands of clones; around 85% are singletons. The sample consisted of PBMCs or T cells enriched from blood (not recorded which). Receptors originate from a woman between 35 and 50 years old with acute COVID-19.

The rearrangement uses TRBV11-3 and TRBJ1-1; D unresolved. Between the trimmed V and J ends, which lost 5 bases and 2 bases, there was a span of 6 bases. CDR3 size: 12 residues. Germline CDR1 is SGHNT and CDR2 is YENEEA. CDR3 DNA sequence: TGTGCCAGCAGCCGCGCTAACACTGAAGCTTTCTTT. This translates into CASSRANTEAFF.

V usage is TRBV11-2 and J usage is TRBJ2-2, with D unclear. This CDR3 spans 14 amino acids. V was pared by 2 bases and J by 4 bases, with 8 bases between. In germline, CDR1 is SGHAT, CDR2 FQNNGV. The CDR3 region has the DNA TGTGCCAGCAGCTTAAAACGCGCCACCGGGGAGCTGTTTTTT. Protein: CASSLKRATGELFF.

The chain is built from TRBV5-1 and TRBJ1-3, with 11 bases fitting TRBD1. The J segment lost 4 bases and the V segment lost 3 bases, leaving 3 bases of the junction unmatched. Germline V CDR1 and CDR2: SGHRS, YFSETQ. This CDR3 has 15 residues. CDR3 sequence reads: CASSSDRGQGNTIYF. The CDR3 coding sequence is TGCGCCAGCAGCTCGGACAGGGGGCAAGGAAACACCATATATTTT.

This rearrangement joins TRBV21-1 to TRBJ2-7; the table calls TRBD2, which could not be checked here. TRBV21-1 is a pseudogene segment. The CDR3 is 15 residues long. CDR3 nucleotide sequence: TGTGCCAGCAGCCAAAACCCGGGACTAGACTACGAGCAGTACTTC. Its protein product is CASSQNPGLDYEQYF.

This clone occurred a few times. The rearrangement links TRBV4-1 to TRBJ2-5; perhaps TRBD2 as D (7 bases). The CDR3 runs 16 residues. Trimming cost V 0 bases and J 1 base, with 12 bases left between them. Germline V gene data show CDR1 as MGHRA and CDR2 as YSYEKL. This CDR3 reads CASSQDGRGGQETQYF. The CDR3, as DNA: TGCGCCAGCAGCCAAGATGGTAGGGGGGGCCAAGAGACCCAGTACTTC.

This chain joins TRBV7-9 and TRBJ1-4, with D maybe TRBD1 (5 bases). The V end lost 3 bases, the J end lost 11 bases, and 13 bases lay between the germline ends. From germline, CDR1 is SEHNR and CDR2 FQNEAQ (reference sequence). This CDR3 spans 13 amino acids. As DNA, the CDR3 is TGTGCCAGCAGCTTTAAAGGGGAGGACAAACTGTTTTTT. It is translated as CASSFKGEDKLFF.

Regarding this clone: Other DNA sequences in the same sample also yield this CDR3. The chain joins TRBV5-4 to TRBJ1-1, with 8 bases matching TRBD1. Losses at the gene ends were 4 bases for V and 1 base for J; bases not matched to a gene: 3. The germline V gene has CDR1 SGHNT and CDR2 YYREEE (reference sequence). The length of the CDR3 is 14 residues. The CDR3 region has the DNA TGTGCCAGCAGCCTGGACAGGGCGAACACTGAAGCTTTCTTT. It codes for CASSLDRANTEAFF.

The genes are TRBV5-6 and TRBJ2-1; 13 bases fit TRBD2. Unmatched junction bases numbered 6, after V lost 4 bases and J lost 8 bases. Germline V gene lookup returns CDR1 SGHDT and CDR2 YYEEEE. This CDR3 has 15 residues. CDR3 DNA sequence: TGTGCCAGCAGCCCGACTAGCGGGAGGTGGCATGAGCAGTTCTTC. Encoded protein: CASSPTSGRWHEQFF.

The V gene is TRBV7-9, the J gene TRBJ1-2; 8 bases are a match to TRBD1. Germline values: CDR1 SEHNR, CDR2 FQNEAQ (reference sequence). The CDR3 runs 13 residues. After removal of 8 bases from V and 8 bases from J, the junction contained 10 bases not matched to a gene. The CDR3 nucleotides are TGTGCCAGCCAGCGTCAGGGGGCGGGAGGCTACACCTTC. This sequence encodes CASQRQGAGGYTF.

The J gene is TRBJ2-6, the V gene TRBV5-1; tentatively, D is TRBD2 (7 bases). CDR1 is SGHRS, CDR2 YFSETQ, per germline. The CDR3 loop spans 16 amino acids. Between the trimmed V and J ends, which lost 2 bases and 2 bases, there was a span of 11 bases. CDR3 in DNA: TGCGCCAGCAGCTTTGCGGGGGCAGCTGGGGCCAACGTCCTGACTTTC. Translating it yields CASSFAGAAGANVLTF. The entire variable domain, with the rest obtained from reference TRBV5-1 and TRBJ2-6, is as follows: KAGVTQTPRYLIKTRGQQVTLSCSPISGHRSVSWYQQTPGQGLQFLFEYFSETQRNKGNFPGRFSGRQFSNSRSEMNVSTLELGDSALYLCASSFAGAAGANVLTFGAGSRLTVL.

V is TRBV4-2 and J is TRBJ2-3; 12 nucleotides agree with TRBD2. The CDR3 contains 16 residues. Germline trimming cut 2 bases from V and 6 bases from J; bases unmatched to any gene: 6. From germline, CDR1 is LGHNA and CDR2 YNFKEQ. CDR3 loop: CASSQTLAGGMDTQYF. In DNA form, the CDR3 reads TGTGCCAGCAGCCAAACTCTAGCGGGAGGGATGGATACGCAGTATTTT.

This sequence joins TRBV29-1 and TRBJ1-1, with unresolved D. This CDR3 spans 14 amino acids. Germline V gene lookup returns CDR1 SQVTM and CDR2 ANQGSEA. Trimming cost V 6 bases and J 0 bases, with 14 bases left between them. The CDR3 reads CSVMTPAMNTEAFF. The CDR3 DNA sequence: TGCAGCGTGATGACACCCGCCATGAACACTGAAGCTTTCTTT.

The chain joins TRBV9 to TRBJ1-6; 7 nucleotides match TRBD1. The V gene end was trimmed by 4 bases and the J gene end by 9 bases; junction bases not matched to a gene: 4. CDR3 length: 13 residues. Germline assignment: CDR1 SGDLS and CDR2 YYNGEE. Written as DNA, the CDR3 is TGTGCCAGCAGCCCAGGGGGGATTTCACCCCTCCACTTT. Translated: CASSPGGISPLHF.

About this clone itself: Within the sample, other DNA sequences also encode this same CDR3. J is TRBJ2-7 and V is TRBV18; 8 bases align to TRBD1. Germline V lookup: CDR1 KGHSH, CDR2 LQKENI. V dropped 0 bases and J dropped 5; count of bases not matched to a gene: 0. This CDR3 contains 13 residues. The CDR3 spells CASSPPTGDEQYF. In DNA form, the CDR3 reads TGTGCCAGCTCACCACCGACAGGGGACGAGCAGTACTTC. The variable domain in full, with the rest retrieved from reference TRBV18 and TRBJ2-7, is NAGVMQNPRHLVRRRGQEARLRCSPMKGHSHVYWYRQLPEEGLKFMVYLQKENIIDESGMPKERFSAEFPKEGPSILRIQQVVRGDSAAYFCASSPPTGDEQYFGPGTRLTVT.

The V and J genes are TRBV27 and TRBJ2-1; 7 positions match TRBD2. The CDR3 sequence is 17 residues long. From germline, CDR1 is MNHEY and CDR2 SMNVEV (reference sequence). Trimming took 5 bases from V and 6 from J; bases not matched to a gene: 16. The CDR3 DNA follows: TGTGCCAGCAGTCCCCCGGTTCGGGCGGGAGTGGGCAATGAGCAGTTCTTC. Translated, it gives CASSPPVRAGVGNEQFF.

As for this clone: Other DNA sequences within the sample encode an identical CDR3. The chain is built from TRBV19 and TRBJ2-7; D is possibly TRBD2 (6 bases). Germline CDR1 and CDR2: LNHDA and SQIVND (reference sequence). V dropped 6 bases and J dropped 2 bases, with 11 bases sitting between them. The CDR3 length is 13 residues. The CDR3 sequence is CASSRGGTYEQYF. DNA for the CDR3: TGTGCCAGTAGCCGCGGCGGGACCTACGAGCAGTACTTC.

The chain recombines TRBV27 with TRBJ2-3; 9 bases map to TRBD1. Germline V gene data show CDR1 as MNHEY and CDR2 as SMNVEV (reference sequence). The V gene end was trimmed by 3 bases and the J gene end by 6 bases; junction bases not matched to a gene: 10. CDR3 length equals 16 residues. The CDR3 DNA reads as TGTGCCAGCAGTTTTACCCGTACAGGGGGCGCGGATACGCAGTATTTT. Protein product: CASSFTRTGGADTQYF.

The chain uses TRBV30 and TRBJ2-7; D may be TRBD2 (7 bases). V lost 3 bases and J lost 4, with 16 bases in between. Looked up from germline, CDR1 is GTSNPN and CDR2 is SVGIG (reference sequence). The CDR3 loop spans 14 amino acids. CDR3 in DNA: TGTGCCTGGAGGCCGGGGGGCGGACGATACGAGCAGTACTTC. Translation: CAWRPGGGRYEQYF.

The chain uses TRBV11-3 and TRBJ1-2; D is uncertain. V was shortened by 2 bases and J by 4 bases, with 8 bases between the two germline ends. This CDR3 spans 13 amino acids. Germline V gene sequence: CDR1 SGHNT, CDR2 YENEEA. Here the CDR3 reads CASSLSGGYGYTF. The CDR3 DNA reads TGTGCCAGCAGCTTATCCGGTGGCTATGGCTACACCTTC.

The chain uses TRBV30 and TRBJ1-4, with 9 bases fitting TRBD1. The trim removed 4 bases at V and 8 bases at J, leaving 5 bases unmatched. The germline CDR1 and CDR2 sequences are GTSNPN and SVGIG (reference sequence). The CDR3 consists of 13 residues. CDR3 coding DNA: TGTGCCTGGACTCGGACAGGGGAAGAAAAACTGTTTTTT. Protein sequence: CAWTRTGEEKLFF.

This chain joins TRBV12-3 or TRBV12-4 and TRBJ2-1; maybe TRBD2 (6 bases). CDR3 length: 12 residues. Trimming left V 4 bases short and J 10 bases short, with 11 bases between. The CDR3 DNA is TGTGCCAGCAGTTCACTAGCCCGAGAGCAGTTCTTC. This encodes CASSSLAREQFF.

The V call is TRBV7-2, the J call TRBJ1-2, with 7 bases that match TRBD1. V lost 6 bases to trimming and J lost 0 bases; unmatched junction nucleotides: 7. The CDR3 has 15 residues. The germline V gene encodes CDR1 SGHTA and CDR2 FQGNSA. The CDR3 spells CASSPRTGSNYGYTF. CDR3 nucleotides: TGTGCCAGCAGTCCTCGGACAGGCTCTAACTATGGCTACACCTTC.

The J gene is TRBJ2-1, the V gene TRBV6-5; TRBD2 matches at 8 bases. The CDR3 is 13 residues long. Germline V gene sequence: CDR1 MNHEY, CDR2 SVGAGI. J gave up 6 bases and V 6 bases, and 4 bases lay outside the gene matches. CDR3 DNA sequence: TGTGCCAGCAGGAGCGGGAGTTTCAATGAGCAGTTCTTC. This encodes CASRSGSFNEQFF.

This chain's CDR3 is CASSGLANAYNEQFF. CDR3 nucleotides: TGTGCCAGCTCAGGACTAGCAAACGCCTACAATGAGCAGTTCTTC. The chain couples TRBV18 to TRBJ2-1; 8 nucleotides match TRBD2. In germline, CDR1 is KGHSH, CDR2 LQKENI. V shed 5 bases and J 2 bases; nucleotides not matched to a gene: 5. The CDR3 loop spans 15 amino acids.

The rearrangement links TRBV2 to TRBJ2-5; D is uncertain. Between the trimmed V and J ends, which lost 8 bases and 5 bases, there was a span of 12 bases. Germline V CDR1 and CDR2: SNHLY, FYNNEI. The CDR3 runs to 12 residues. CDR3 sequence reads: CASRFFRETQYF. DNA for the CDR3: TGTGCCAGCCGGTTCTTCCGGGAGACCCAGTACTTC.

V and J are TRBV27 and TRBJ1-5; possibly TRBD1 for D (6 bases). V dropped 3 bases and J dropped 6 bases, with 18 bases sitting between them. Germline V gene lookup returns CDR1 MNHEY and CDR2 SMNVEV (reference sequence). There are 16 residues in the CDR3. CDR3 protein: CASSFRQVMLGQPQHF. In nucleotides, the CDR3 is TGTGCCAGCAGTTTTCGACAGGTGATGTTAGGTCAGCCCCAGCATTTT.